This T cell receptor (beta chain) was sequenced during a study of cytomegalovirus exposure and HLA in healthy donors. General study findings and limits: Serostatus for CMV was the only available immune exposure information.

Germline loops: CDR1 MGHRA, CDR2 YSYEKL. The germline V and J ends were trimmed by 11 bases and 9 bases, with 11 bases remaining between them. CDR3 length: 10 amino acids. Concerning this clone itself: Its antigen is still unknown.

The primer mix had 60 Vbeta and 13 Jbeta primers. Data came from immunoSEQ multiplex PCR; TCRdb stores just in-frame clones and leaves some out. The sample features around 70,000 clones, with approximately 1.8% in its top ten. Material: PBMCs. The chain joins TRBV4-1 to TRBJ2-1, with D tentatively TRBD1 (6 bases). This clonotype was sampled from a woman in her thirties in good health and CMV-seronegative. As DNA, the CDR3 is TGCGCCTCCCGGGACACTGAGCAGTTCTTC. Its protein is CASRDTEQFF.